This is a list of T cell receptor beta chains from one sample in a study of blood T cell repertoires in COVID-19. Measured with immunoSEQ multiplex PCR; TCRdb has only the in-frame clones, and not every one. The sample contains some 54,000 clones, about 83% of which appear only once. Sequenced input: peripheral blood. All receptors derive from a man between 65 and 85 years old with active COVID-19. CDR3s leave out the opening cysteine and the closing phenylalanine or tryptophan. Fields, in order: J gene, V gene, CDR3 protein.

>TRBJ2-7|TRBV2
ASSSGAGEQY
>TRBJ2-3|TRBV6-1
ASSVRGTGSTDTQY
>TRBJ1-4|TRBV10-3
AISGTGNEKLF
>TRBJ2-2|TRBV6-5
ASGRGRGNTGELF
>TRBJ2-5|TRBV7-9
ASSFDGWETQY
>TRBJ1-1|TRBV7-9
ASSLGAPDMNTEAF
>TRBJ1-1|TRBV19
ASSIKRGATDTEAF
>TRBJ1-2|TRBV28
ASSFSQVGAGGYT
>TRBJ2-4|TRBV5-4
ASSPTDGLAKNIQY
>TRBJ2-7|TRBV30
AWSVRGDEQY
>TRBJ2-3|TRBV10-3
AISEDSFTDTQY
>TRBJ1-1|TRBV27
ASSLERTVGSIVF
>TRBJ1-1|TRBV12-5
ASGLPILGNEAF
>TRBJ2-5|TRBV7-8
ASSRDRDQETQY
>TRBJ1-1|TRBV29-1
SVERPMNTEAF
>TRBJ1-1|TRBV5-5
ASSFSDPRTEAF
>TRBJ2-1|TRBV5-6
ASSLGGRTGAYNEQF
>TRBJ1-1|TRBV29-1
SVETQGRTEAF
>TRBJ1-6|TRBV2
ASRGDRGSGSPLH
>TRBJ1-6|TRBV5-4
ASSLQGRRAPLH
>TRBJ2-7|TRBV5-1
ASSLTATSYEQY
>TRBJ1-5|TRBV2
ASTAGNSNQPQH
>TRBJ2-5|TRBV5-4
ASSQRGGGETQY
>TRBJ1-1|TRBV5-5
ASSSEGPRGGNTEAF
>TRBJ1-2|TRBV11-2
ASSLARGRGAINYGYT